The 15 T cell receptor beta chains below come from one sample, sequenced in a study of CXCR3-negative and CXCR3-positive naive CD8 T cells. In preparing the TRB cDNA libraries, 5' RACE with UMI labels was used. Using the 5' RACE reads, TCRdb records one entry per CDR3 protein without DNA. There are 120,000 to 150,000 distinct CDR3 sequences in the sample, with 0.25% to 0.3% held by the top ten. Overall study findings and caveats: Naive cells that were CXCR3-positive had more hydrophobic TRB CDR3s (compared with CXCR3-negative naive cells).

For these receptors, no antigen is known. Material for sequencing was naive CXCR3+ CD8+ T cells from blood. Subset noted: CD45RO-CCR7+CD27+CD95- naive CD8+ T cells expressing CXCR3 (TNR3+). These receptors were collected from a human donor in good health. Some clones in this sample may be carry-over from other donors' samples.

This chain joins TRBV5-1 and TRBJ1-1. The CDR3 totals 15 residues. Germline V gives CDR1 SGHRS, CDR2 YFSETQ. The CDR3 spells CASRSYSAMNTEAFF.

The chain has TRBV7-9 and TRBJ1-1; TCRdb indicates TRBD1, and absent DNA this call remains unverified. The CDR3 spans 14 residues. CDR1 SEHNR and CDR2 FQNEAQ come from the germline V gene (reference sequence). The CDR3 spells CASSATGLNTEAFF.

The chain links TRBV4-1 to TRBJ1-1; the TCRdb D gene call, TRBD1, has no DNA to confirm it. Germline-derived CDR1 and CDR2 are MGHRA and YSYEKL. This CDR3 has 15 residues. The CDR3 here is CASSQEGGQNTEAFF.

The gene calls are TRBV2 and TRBJ2-5; TCRdb returns TRBD1, unconfirmable since there is no DNA. CDR1 is SNHLY, CDR2 FYNNEI, per germline. The CDR3 has 16 amino acids. The CDR3 region is CASSGQVGADQETQYF.

The chain recombines TRBV6-2 or TRBV6-3 with TRBJ2-5; TCRdb indicates TRBD2, and absent DNA this call remains unverified. The CDR3 loop spans 15 amino acids. The germline V gene encodes CDR1 MNHEY and CDR2 SVGEGT. The CDR3 region is CASSSTLASQETQYF.

This chain joins TRBV30 and TRBJ2-1. The CDR3 runs to 12 residues. CDR1 and CDR2 from the germline V gene are GTSNPN and SVGIG (reference sequence). This CDR3 reads CAWSPPTIEQFF. Full variable domain (rest looked up from reference TRBV30 and TRBJ2-1): SQTIHQWPATLVQPVGSPLSLECTVEGTSNPNLYWYRQAAGRGLQLLFYSVGIGQISSEVPQNLSASRPQDRQFILSSKKLLLSDSGFYLCAWSPPTIEQFFGPGTRLTVL.

The chain has TRBV27 and TRBJ2-7; the TRBD2 assignment by TCRdb is unverifiable without DNA. The CDR3 consists of 17 residues. Germline assignment: CDR1 MNHEY and CDR2 SMNVEV (reference sequence). The CDR3 sequence: CASRIGILGDSPYEQYF.

The chain couples TRBV4-1 to TRBJ2-3. The CDR3 is 11 amino acids. Germline lookup yields CDR1 MGHRA and CDR2 YSYEKL. The chain's CDR3 is CASSQRDTQYF.

V is TRBV6-6 and J is TRBJ2-5; TCRdb's D gene call, TRBD1, goes unchecked for lack of DNA. CDR1 and CDR2 (germline): MNHNY, SVGAGI (reference sequence). The CDR3 length is 16 residues. The CDR3 sequence: CASSYSGTGLQETQYF.

The CDR3 reads CSVTEIMNTEAFF. The chain recombines TRBV29-1 with TRBJ1-1. Germline CDR1 and CDR2: SQVTM and ANQGSEA. CDR3 size: 13 residues. Complete variable domain (other parts from reference TRBV29-1 and TRBJ1-1): SAVISQKPSRDICQRGTSLTIQCQVDSQVTMMFWYRQQPGQSLTLIATANQGSEATYESGFVIDKFPISRPNLTFSTLTVSNMSPEDSSIYLCSVTEIMNTEAFFGQGTRLTVV.

The chain carries TRBV29-1 and TRBJ2-5; TCRdb's assignment of TRBD1 cannot be checked, as there is no DNA. Germline V gives CDR1 SQVTM, CDR2 ANQGSEA. This CDR3 is 15 amino acids long. The CDR3: CSVEGGSRLKETQYF.

The rearrangement links TRBV9 to TRBJ2-1. Germline CDR1 is SGDLS and CDR2 is YYNGEE. The CDR3 spans 15 residues. Here the CDR3 reads CASSVSGSSYNEQFF.

The rearrangement joins TRBV21-1 to TRBJ2-7; with no DNA, the TCRdb D assignment of TRBD2 cannot be verified. TRBV21-1 is assigned pseudogene status. The CDR3 is made up of 16 amino acids. CDR3 protein: CASNPTSGQSTYEQYF.

The rearrangement links TRBV28 to TRBJ2-1; TCRdb's D call of TRBD2 is untestable without DNA. The CDR3 covers 13 residues. Looked up from germline, CDR1 is MDHEN and CDR2 is SYDVKM. The CDR3 is CASSAGGPIEQFF.

The chain couples TRBV6-5 to TRBJ2-1; TCRdb designates TRBD2, a call that cannot be tested without DNA. CDR3 size: 18 residues. Germline loops: CDR1 MNHEY, CDR2 SVGAGI. The CDR3: CASSAGLAEIPAYNEQFF.